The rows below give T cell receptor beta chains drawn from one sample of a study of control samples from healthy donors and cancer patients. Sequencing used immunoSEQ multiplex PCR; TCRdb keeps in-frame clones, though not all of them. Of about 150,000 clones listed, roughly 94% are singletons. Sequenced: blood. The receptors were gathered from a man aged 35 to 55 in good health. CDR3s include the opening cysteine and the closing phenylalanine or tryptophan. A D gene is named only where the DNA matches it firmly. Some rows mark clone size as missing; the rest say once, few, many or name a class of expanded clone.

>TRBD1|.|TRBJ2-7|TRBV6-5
TGTGCCAGCAGTTCCGCCGGGACAGCTAACTACGAGCAGTACTTC
CASSSAGTANYEQYF
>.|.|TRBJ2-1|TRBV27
TGTGCCAGCAGTTTATATCAGGGTTACAATGAGCAGTTCTTC
CASSLYQGYNEQFF
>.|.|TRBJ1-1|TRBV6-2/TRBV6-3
TGTGCCAGCAGTTACAGGGGAGCCCAGAACACTGAAGCTTTCTTT
CASSYRGAQNTEAFF
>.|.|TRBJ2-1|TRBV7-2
TGTGCCAGCAGCTCCAACCCGTTTTCCGGGTCCTTGGACAATGAGCAGTTCTTC
CASSSNPFSGSLDNEQFF
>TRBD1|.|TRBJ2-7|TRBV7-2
TGTGCCAGCAGCTTACTGGGGGACAGCACCTACGAGCAGTACTTC
CASSLLGDSTYEQYF
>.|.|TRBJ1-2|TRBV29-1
TGCAGCGTTTTGAACAGGACCCCTAGGGGCTACACCTTC
CSVLNRTPRGYTF
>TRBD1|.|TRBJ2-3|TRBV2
TGTGCCAGCAAAGGACAGGATACCTTCACAGATACGCAGTATTTT
CASKGQDTFTDTQYF
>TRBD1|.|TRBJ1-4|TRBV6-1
TGTGCCAGCAGTGACGACAGGGGTAATGAAAAACTGTTTTTT
CASSDDRGNEKLFF
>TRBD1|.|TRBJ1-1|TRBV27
TGTGCCAGCAGTTTAGGAGGGACAGGGACTGAAGCTTTCTTT
CASSLGGTGTEAFF
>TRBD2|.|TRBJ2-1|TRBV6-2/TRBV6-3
TGTGCCAGCAGTAACCCCGGGACTAGCGGGGGACACTACAATGAGCAGTTCTTC
CASSNPGTSGGHYNEQFF
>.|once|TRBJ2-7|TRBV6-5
TGTGCCAGCAGTCCAAGTGGGCCAGGGGCCGAGCAGTACTTC
CASSPSGPGAEQYF
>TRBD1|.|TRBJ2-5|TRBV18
TGTGCCAGCTCCTGGGACAGCATTCAAGAGACCCAGTACTTC
CASSWDSIQETQYF
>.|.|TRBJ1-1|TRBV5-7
TGTGCCAGCAGCTTACTGGACGGAATGAACACTGAAGCTTTCTTT
CASSLLDGMNTEAFF
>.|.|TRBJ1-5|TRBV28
TGTGCCAGCATATCGGTGGAGGGAGGCGGGCAGCCCCAGCATTTT
CASISVEGGGQPQHF
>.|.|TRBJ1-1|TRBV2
TGTGCCAGCAGTGGGGGACAGAACACTGAAGCTTTCTTT
CASSGGQNTEAFF
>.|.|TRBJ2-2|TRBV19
TGTGCCAGTAGCCAAATCACAGGGTACACCGGGGAGCTGTTTTTT
CASSQITGYTGELFF
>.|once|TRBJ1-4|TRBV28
TGTGCCAGCAGGGGGCCAGCTAATGAAAAACTGTTTTTT
CASRGPANEKLFF
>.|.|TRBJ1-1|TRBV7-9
TGTGCCAGCAGCTCTGGGGCCGACAGCGAAGCTTTCTTT
CASSSGADSEAFF
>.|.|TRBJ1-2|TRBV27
TGTGCCAGCAGTTTATCCCGGGGGGGCACTTATGGCTACACCTTC
CASSLSRGGTYGYTF
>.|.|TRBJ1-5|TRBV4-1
TGCGCCAGCAGCCAAGCCCAGGATCAGCCCCAGCATTTT
CASSQAQDQPQHF
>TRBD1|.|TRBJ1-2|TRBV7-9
TGTGCCAGCAGCTCCAGGGGGAACTATGGCTACACCTTC
CASSSRGNYGYTF
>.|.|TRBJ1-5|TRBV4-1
TGCGCCAGCAGCCAAGGCCCTGGGAATCAGCCCCAGCATTTT
CASSQGPGNQPQHF
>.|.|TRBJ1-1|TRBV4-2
TGTGCCAGCAGCCAATCCGGGACTGATTACACTGAAGCTTTCTTT
CASSQSGTDYTEAFF
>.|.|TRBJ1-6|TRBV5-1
TGCGCCAGCAGAGGGACGGAGAATTCACCCCTCCACTTT
CASRGTENSPLHF
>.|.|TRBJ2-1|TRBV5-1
TGCGCCAGCAGGATAGGCTCCTACAATGAGCAGTTCTTC
CASRIGSYNEQFF
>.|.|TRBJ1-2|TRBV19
TGTGCCAGTAGTGAGTCGGTGGGTCTTCACTATGGCTACACCTTC
CASSESVGLHYGYTF
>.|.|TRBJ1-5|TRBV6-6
TGTGCCACCGGGACGGCCGCCAGTCAGCCCCAGCATTTT
CATGTAASQPQHF
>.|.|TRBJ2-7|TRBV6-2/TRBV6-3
TGTGCCAGCAGTTTTAGAGAGGGGACGACCTACGAGCAGTACTTC
CASSFREGTTYEQYF
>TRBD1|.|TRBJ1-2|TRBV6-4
TGTGCCAGCAGTCCGGGACAGGGCGACTATGGCTACACCTTC
CASSPGQGDYGYTF
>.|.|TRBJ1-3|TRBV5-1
TGCGCCAGCAGCTTGGGACAGTTAGTCTCTGGAAACACCATATATTTT
CASSLGQLVSGNTIYF
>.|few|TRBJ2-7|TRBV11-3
TGTGCCAGCAGCTTAGATGGGCAGGGTCGCGAGCAGTACTTC
CASSLDGQGREQYF
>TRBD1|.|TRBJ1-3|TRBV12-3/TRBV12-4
TGTGCCAGCAGTCCAACAGGGGTGTACACCATATATTTT
CASSPTGVYTIYF
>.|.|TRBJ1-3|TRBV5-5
TGTGCCAGCAGCCCCGAAGGAAACACCATATATTTT
CASSPEGNTIYF
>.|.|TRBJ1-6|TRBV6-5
TGTGCCAGCAGCTCGACGGGCTATAATTCACCCCTCCACTTT
CASSSTGYNSPLHF
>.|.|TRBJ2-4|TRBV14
TGTGCCAGCAGTCCTTCAGGGTTTTTGAGAACCAAAAACATTCAGTACTTC
CASSPSGFLRTKNIQYF
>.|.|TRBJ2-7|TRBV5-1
TGCGCCAGCAGCTTGGTTACGGGGGTCGGGGCCTACGAGCAGTACTTC
CASSLVTGVGAYEQYF
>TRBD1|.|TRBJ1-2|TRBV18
TGTGCCAGCTCAAGCCAGGGGGCGAACTATGGCTACACCTTC
CASSSQGANYGYTF
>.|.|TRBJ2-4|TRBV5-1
TGCGCCAGCAGACCTCCAGAGAAAAACATTCAGTACTTC
CASRPPEKNIQYF
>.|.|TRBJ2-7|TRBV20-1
TGCAGTGCTAGTCTGGGTTCCTACGAGCAGTACTTC
CSASLGSYEQYF
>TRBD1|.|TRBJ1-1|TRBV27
TGTGCCAGCAGTGGAGGGACAGGGTGGGGCACTGAAGCTTTCTTT
CASSGGTGWGTEAFF